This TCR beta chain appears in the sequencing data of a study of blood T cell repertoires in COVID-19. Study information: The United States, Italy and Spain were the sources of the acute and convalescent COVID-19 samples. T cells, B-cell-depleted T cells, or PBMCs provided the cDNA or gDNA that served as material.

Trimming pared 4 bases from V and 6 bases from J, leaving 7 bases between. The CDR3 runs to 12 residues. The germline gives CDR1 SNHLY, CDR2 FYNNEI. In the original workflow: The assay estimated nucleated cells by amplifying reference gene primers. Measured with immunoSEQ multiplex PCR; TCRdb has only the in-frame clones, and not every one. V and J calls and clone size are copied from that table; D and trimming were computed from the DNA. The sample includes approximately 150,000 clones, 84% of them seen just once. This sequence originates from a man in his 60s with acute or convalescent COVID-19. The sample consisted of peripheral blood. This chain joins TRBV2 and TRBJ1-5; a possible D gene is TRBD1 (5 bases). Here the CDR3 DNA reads TGTGCCAGCAGTGCCAGGGTTCAGCCCCAGCATTTT. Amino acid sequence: CASSARVQPQHF. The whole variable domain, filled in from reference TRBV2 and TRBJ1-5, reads EPEVTQTPSHQVTQMGQEVILRCVPISNHLYFYWYRQILGQKVEFLVSFYNNEISEKSEIFDDQFSVERPDGSNFTLKIRSTKLEDSAMYFCASSARVQPQHFGDGTRLSIL.